Below, one T cell receptor (beta chain) is given with its context. Its antigen is currently not known. Base qualities are missing; no much larger clone stands one base away. This sample stems from a study of T cell repertoires in cytomegalovirus infection (dated by TCRdb to the late 2010s). Notes on the research overall: Alongside well-studied HLA-B-restricted epitopes, the peptide stimulations were aimed at recently identified HLA-C-restricted CMV epitopes, whose presentation resists viral immunomodulation. The HLA type of each donor mattered for the analysis, because public TCR beta signatures pointed to carriage of CMV infection along with the matching HLA type.

This specimen's treatment or condition label, per the study, means: in vitro stimulation with specific CMV peptide epitopes to enrich CMV-specific T cells. Taken from the germline V gene (reference sequence), the CDR1 and CDR2 loops are SEHNR and FQNEAQ. V is pared back by 1 base and J by 3 bases, with 22 bases lying between the germline termini. From the cysteine through the phenylalanine, the CDR3 covers 18 amino acids. Kept here is only the CDR3 DNA, which spans 54 bases and is read in frame from base 1. Broader findings and caveats from the paper: In the ex vivo response, HLA-C-restricted CMV-specific TCR beta clonotypes were dominant, and in two of eight donors the single most frequent clonotype came from this HLA-C-restricted group. In both this cohort and an independent cohort of 352 donors, the cumulative frequency of public TCR beta family members distinguished carriers of CMV infection plus the relevant HLA type.

The run used an Illumina HiSeq 1500. TCRdb passed the public sequencing reads through fastp at Q25 and MiXCR, retaining productive beta sequences. Under each unique CDR3 protein, matching rows form one entry showing the most common genes and DNA. The sample table lists some 480,000 distinct CDR3 sequences, 25% to 35% of them with a count of one. The ten top clones hold under 20% of the sample. This specimen consisted of cultured PBMCs, obtained from culture after CMV antigen stimulation. The receptor chain draws on TRBV7-9 and TRBJ2-7, with the D gene tentatively TRBD1 or TRBD2, based on 6 matching bases in each. The TCR was taken from a human donor in good health (CMV status not recorded). Some clones in this sample may be carry-over from other donors' samples. The nucleotide sequence is given as TGTGCCAGCAGCTTAGGTTCGGGGGCAAGGACCGGACACTACGAGCAGTACTTC. Its coded protein is CASSLGSGARTGHYEQYF.